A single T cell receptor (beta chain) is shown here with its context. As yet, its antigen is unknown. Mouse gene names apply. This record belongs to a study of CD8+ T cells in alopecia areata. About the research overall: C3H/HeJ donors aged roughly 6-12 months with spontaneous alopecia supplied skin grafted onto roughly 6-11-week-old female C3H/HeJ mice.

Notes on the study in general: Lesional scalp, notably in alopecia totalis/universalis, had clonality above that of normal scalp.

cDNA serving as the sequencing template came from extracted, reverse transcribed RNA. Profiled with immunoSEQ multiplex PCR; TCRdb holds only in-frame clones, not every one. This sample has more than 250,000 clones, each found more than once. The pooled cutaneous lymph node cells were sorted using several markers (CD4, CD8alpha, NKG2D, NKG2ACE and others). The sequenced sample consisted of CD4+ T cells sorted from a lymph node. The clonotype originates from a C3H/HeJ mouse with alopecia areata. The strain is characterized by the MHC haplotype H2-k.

CDR3 amino acids: CASGDWGRDAEQFF. The CDR3 bases that were read are TGTGCCAGCGGTGATTGGGGGAGGGATGCT. The rearrangement joins TRBV13-2 to TRBJ2-1, with a possible D match to TRBD2 (6 bases). The CDR3 goes on 4 residues after the read ends, and that part is filled in from the germline J gene. The V end lost 1 base, the J end lost 5 bases, and 10 bases lay between the germline ends. CDR1 is NNHNN, CDR2 SYGAGS, per germline (reference sequence). CDR3 length equals 14 residues.